This T cell receptor (beta chain) was sequenced for a study of cytomegalovirus exposure and HLA in healthy donors (dated by TCRdb to about 2017). For context, the study as a whole: According to an earlier analysis of 587 of the donors, 200 million or so T cells yielded 90 million to 130 million unique TCR beta sequences and about 300 Gb of sequence data. Approximately 300 gigabases of sequencing data and about 92 million unique TCR sequences made up an early release that covered several hundred HLA-typed donors. Among the roughly 400 genotyped donors, around 81% belonged to the genetic ancestry cluster associated with self-reported Caucasian donors. The study aimed to test whether signatures of past pathogen exposure could be identified by cataloging public T cell receptors. The study used immunosequencing to profile the T cell repertoires of 670 or so subjects and linked those repertoires to cytomegalovirus serostatus. Besides the first cohort of roughly 640 subjects, a separate validation cohort made up of over 100 different subjects was used. To predict cytomegalovirus infection status, the study combined high-throughput TCR immunosequencing, statistical association of individual TCRs with disease status, and machine learning. In a later analysis, previously published TCR beta repertoires from 666 donors were re-analyzed and high-resolution HLA genotyping was added so that TCR occurrence patterns could be studied. Rather than drawing on any new phenotypic data, the later analysis identified candidate immune exposures from TCR beta sequences and the way those sequences occurred across donors. To decide whether each TCR beta V gene segment behaved as functional or pseudogenic, an earlier analysis of approximately 600 of the donors relied on high-throughput TCR beta sequencing. Alongside the repertoire data, information on donor age, sex, ethnicity and CMV serostatus was compiled. In a later genetic analysis, genome-wide SNP genotypes for about 55% of the roughly 700 donors were used, and that subset was treated as a discovery cohort. All discovery cohort repertoires had been generated on a single sequencing platform. HLA typing covered class I and class II loci at four-digit resolution. The number of typed donors differed by locus: about 620-630 for A, B, C, DRB1 and DQB1; approximately 520 for DQA1; fewer than 610 for DPA1; and about 450 for DPB1. A few DR-DQ haplotypes were treated as single units for association and clustering because of strong linkage in the cohort. Among roughly 370 genotyped donors of the cohort, an average of about 240,000 unique TCR beta nucleotide sequences were sequenced per donor, roughly 18% of them non-productive. Beyond this particular receptor, the publication reports: Several of the top co-occurrence clusters appeared to be linked to parvovirus B19, influenza, CMV and Epstein-Barr virus, according to a later analysis. The earlier analysis of some 560 of the donors excluded around 17 rarely observed V segments, including chromosome 9 orphons, because counts were too low. The study listed 170 or so TCR beta chains as associated with cytomegalovirus. Some IMGT-functional V segments, including TRBV6-2 and TRBV6-3, could not be distinguished by the 87-base-pair reads and were therefore excluded. In a later genetic analysis, fewer N-insertions in productive TCRs were reported among donors in an Asian-associated ancestry cluster than the approximately 670-donor mean. In a later genetic analysis, a missense DCLRE1C variant was associated with V-gene and J-gene trimming of TCR beta chains, and the association was replicated in an independent cohort. In a later analysis, some 17,000 TCR beta sequences were associated with specific HLA alleles at a false discovery rate of 0.05. In an earlier analysis of 450 to 750 of the donors, most TCR beta V segments appeared in productive rearrangements about 87% or about 30% of the time, broadly matching IMGT annotations. A further reported finding was that TCR beta sequences accurately predicted the HLA-A and HLA-B alleles for most subjects in the first cohort. The authors suggested that the approach could potentially be generalized to other disease states and immunological phenotypes. Compared with equally common non-associated chains, HLA-associated TCR beta chains in a later analysis were more clonally expanded and had lower generation probabilities. A few of the identified cytomegalovirus-associated TCR beta chains were confirmed in vitro to be specific for cytomegalovirus antigens. Cytomegalovirus status was reported to be diagnosed by the classifier with high specificity and sensitivity in both the original and validation cohorts. Correlated functional status among segregating V segments might reflect linkage disequilibrium, but an unknown experimental factor could not be ruled out. The only immune exposure information available for the cohort was CMV serostatus. A cluster of highly shared sequence variants was judged likely to be a technical artifact of the sequencing pipeline. HLA typing was unavailable for some donors at each locus, so association tests used only the typed subset. Most CMV-associated TCR beta chains appeared to be HLA-restricted in a later analysis, and the HLA associations seemed to be driven largely by CMV exposure. The cohort was sequenced for TCR beta chains only, and without alpha or paired-chain data the features that could be detected were limited. Most TCR sequences were observed very rarely across donors, whereas some public TCRs were present in many individuals. When HLA alleles, especially DR and DQ, strongly co-occurred, TCR associations were difficult to assign to individual alleles. The presence/absence analyses assumed that sequencing depth was roughly uniform across donors, and that assumption may not be true. In a later analysis, TCR association rates were found to vary across HLA loci, with the most associated TCRs seen for DRB1 alleles and the fewest for HLA-C alleles.

Library creation used the immunoSEQ multiplex PCR assay. The multiplex PCR relied on a mix of 60 forward primers for TCR Vbeta segments and 13 reverse primers for TCR Jbeta segments. The CDR3 region of rearranged TCR beta genes was amplified from genomic DNA by a multiplex PCR assay. On the Illumina HiSeq System, the amplified TCR beta libraries were sequenced as 87-base-pair reads. The source study handled its data this way. A later analysis tallied roughly 78 million unique TCR beta chains across the 666 repertoires, and about 12 million of those chains were shared by two or more donors. A nearest-neighbor algorithm error-corrected the raw reads and collapsed the reads into unique sequences, merging closely related sequences to remove PCR and sequencing errors. To assign V, D and J gene segments, CDR3 sequences were aligned to IMGT reference sequences. For a sequence to be retained, a match of at least six nucleotides to both a V gene segment and a J gene segment was required. Rearrangements were classified as productive when the CDR3 lacked stop codons and remained in frame with V and J, and all other rearrangements were classified as non-productive. CDR3 was defined by IMGT convention, running from the second conserved V-encoded cysteine to the conserved J-encoded phenylalanine. Sequences without an unambiguous match to a single V gene segment were excluded from the earlier analysis of almost 600 of the donors. An earlier analysis of fewer than 750 of the donors called V segments functional above 56.7% productive rearrangements and segregating when the between-donor standard deviation exceeded 5%. To diagnose cytomegalovirus status from the catalog of TCR beta chain sequences, a statistical classification framework was built. In a later analysis, TCR nucleotide sequences were compared against IMGT/GENE-DB human TR gene sequences so that V and J genes could be assigned. A later analysis assigned CDR3 sequences and most-parsimonious VDJ recombination scenarios with the TCRdist pipeline. A later analysis defined each TCR beta chain by its CDR3 amino acid sequence plus V-gene family, and excluded reads lacking a unique V-gene family. As a way to deal with suspected cross-contamination and a sequencing artifact, a later analysis dropped 592 nucleotide sequences that were highly shared and had low generation probability. A later analysis calculated a clonal expansion index for each public chain from normalized within-repertoire ranks of inferred template counts. Generation probabilities in a later analysis came from a VDJ recombination model fitted to out-of-frame rearrangements, and those results were checked against IGoR. In a later analysis, hypergeometric tests were used to score TCR-TCR, TCR-HLA and TCR-CMV co-occurrence, with a repertoire-size bias correction applied to TCR pairs. A later analysis estimated false discovery rates by permuting HLA or CMV assignments 20 times. A later analysis grouped co-occurring TCRs with DBSCAN, adding TCRdist sequence similarity when clustering within HLA-allele-positive subsets. Repertoires with fewer than 30,000 or more than 120,000 public chains, plus five repertoires with anomalous nucleotide sharing, were excluded from co-occurrence clustering. TCRdb re-hosts the immuneACCESS table, in-frame sequences only. Its copies lack some clones; in the studies checked, an unresolved V gene accounts for under half of them, and the cause for the rest is not known. Clonal size and the V and J genes are those of that table, whereas D and trimming came from the DNA. The sample table contains around 180,000 clones; only one count was recorded for about four fifths of them. The top ten hold roughly 1.1% of the sample.

The cohort comprised several hundred healthy bone marrow donors. At the time of sampling, every cohort member was nominally healthy, though immune exposures that went unrecorded were likely present. The donor was CMV seronegative and belonged to the group of over 350 seronegative cohort members. Every donor gave a peripheral blood sample, and the peripheral blood mononuclear cells from that sample were used for TCR beta sequencing. Genomic DNA extraction from the blood cell samples was performed with the Qiagen DNeasy Blood Extraction Kit. On this clone itself: Its specific antigen is unknown. The record has no base qualities; no much larger clone is one base away.

The cysteine opens and the phenylalanine closes a CDR3 of 12 amino acids. The kept DNA is CDR3 alone, 36 bases in frame from the first base. Trimming takes 10 bases from V and 5 bases from J, and the germline ends sit 13 bases apart. According to the germline V gene, CDR1 reads ENHRY and CDR2 reads SYGVKD. The sample comprised PBMCs. The rearrangement combines TRBV10-3 with TRBJ2-3, with TRBD1 tentatively as D gene (5 bases match). The clonotype comes from a woman aged 40 to 50 in good health and CMV-seronegative. The DNA reads as follows: TGTGCCACGGCAGGGCCGGGAGATACGCAGTATTTT. Its amino acids are CATAGPGDTQYF.